These 19 T cell receptor beta chains share one sample of origin, sequenced in a study of cytomegalovirus exposure and HLA in healthy donors. 13 Jbeta primers and 60 Vbeta primers were used for the PCR. Repertoires were generated with immunoSEQ multiplex PCR, while TCRdb's copy carries only in-frame clones and drops some. This table lists under 200,000 clones. The sample consisted of PBMCs. These receptors were collected from a man in his thirties or forties in good health and CMV-seronegative.

This sequence joins TRBV2 and TRBJ1-5; D is possibly TRBD1 (6 bases). CDR3 size: 15 residues. Trimming cost V 5 bases and J 0 bases, with 11 bases left between them. Germline V gives CDR1 SNHLY, CDR2 FYNNEI. The CDR3: CASSNRAYSNQPQHF. CDR3 nucleotides: TGTGCCAGCAGTAACAGGGCGTATAGCAATCAGCCCCAGCATTTT.

This sequence joins TRBV25-1 and TRBJ1-6; D is unclear. Looked up from germline, CDR1 is MGHDK and CDR2 is SYGVNS. This CDR3 spans 13 amino acids. V was clipped by 5 bases and J by 7 bases, with 9 bases between them. CDR3 in DNA: TGTGCCAGCAGTTGGGGAGAGAATTCACCCCTCCACTTT. This sequence encodes CASSWGENSPLHF.

The chain joins TRBV5-1 to TRBJ2-3, with D perhaps matching TRBD2 (6 bases). Germline CDR1 reads SGHRS; CDR2 reads YFSETQ. This CDR3 has 16 amino acids. Trimming stripped 4 bases from V and 3 bases from J, with 18 bases between. In DNA, the CDR3 is TGCGCCAGCAGCCCTGGGACTGACACAAGAACAGATACGCAGTATTTT. Encoded protein: CASSPGTDTRTDTQYF.

V gene TRBV18 combines with J gene TRBJ2-2; D ambiguous. V lost 1 base and J 0 bases, leaving 12 bases between the germline ends. This CDR3 has 17 amino acids. The germline gives CDR1 KGHSH, CDR2 LQKENI. In nucleotides, the CDR3 is TGTGCCAGCTCACCACTTAGTCCCTCCGCGAACACCGGGGAGCTGTTTTTT. Its translation is CASSPLSPSANTGELFF.

V usage is TRBV7-9 and J usage is TRBJ2-5; D is unresolved. With the DNA end fitting TRBJ2-7 better, the J assignment may be wrong. This CDR3 has 14 residues. Germline V gives CDR1 SEHNR, CDR2 FQNEAQ (reference sequence). CDR3 DNA: TGTGCCAGCGCTTACCGACACCGATCCTACGAGCAGTACTTC. Protein sequence: CASAYRHRSYEQYF.

J is TRBJ2-1 and V is TRBV4-3; D may be TRBD2 (6 bases). The CDR3 covers 16 residues. Per the germline V gene, CDR1 is LGHNA and CDR2 is YSLEER. Trimming removed 0 bases at V and 0 bases at J, with 9 bases between. The CDR3 region has the DNA TGCGCCAGCAGCCAAGATTGGGGGGTCTCCTACAATGAGCAGTTCTTC. Residues: CASSQDWGVSYNEQFF.

The rearrangement joins TRBV9 to TRBJ1-4, with TRBD1 as a possible D gene (6 bases). V shed 4 bases and J shed 6 bases, with 13 bases lying between them. The V gene's germline CDR1 is SGDLS and CDR2 YYNGEE. The CDR3 sequence is 14 residues long. The CDR3 reads CASSPGQVYEKLFF. In DNA, the CDR3 is TGTGCCAGCAGCCCGGGACAAGTCTATGAAAAACTGTTTTTT.

Comments on this clone: This specimen includes other DNA sequences encoding the same CDR3. The chain employs TRBV30 and TRBJ2-5; the match to TRBD1 covers 12 bases. The V gene's germline CDR1 is GTSNPN and CDR2 SVGIG (reference sequence). CDR3 size: 16 residues. Trimming at V came to 4 bases and at J to 6 bases, leaving 12 bases not matched to a gene. The CDR3 region has the DNA TGTGCCTGGATTGGGGGCGCCGGGACAGGGGGCCAGACCCAGTACTTC. It is translated as CAWIGGAGTGGQTQYF.

The chain joins TRBV19 to TRBJ1-5, with TRBD1 identical over 8 bases. V trimming: 6 bases; J trimming: 1 base; junction bases outside the gene matches: 5. Germline loops: CDR1 LNHDA, CDR2 SQIVND (reference sequence). This CDR3 has 15 amino acids. This chain's CDR3 is CASRNTGGSNQPQHF. CDR3 coding DNA: TGTGCCAGTAGGAACACAGGGGGGAGCAATCAGCCCCAGCATTTT.

The chain links TRBV30 to TRBJ2-7, with TRBD1 as a possible D gene (5 bases). Trimming stripped 2 bases from V and 5 bases from J, with 10 bases between. The CDR3 sequence is 12 residues long. The germline gives CDR1 GTSNPN, CDR2 SVGIG (reference sequence). The CDR3 loop is CAWSTGTDEQYF. DNA of the CDR3: TGTGCCTGGAGTACAGGTACGGACGAGCAGTACTTC.

The V gene is TRBV15, the J gene TRBJ1-5, with unresolved D. This CDR3 comprises 12 residues. V was pared by 6 bases and J by 1 base, with 4 bases between. Germline V gene data show CDR1 as LNHNV and CDR2 as YYDKDF (reference sequence). Here the CDR3 DNA reads TGTGCCACCAGTCAAAGCAATCAGCCCCAGCATTTT. Translating gives CATSQSNQPQHF.

The V call is TRBV7-3, the J call TRBJ2-1; 9 positions match TRBD1. The V segment lost 1 base and the J segment 6 bases; nucleotides outside the gene matches: 7. The CDR3 extends over 16 amino acids. Per germline, CDR1 SGHTA and CDR2 FQGTGA. The CDR3 sequence: CASSLRTQGATNEQFF. DNA for the CDR3: TGTGCCAGCAGCTTAAGAACACAGGGGGCTACCAATGAGCAGTTCTTC.

As DNA, the CDR3 is TGCGCCAGCAGCCAAGTCAGGGGGCCCAGCCAGCCCCAGCATTTT. Translating it yields CASSQVRGPSQPQHF. The rearrangement uses TRBV4-1 and TRBJ1-5, with TRBD1 matching 8 bases. CDR1 and CDR2 (germline): MGHRA, YSYEKL. The CDR3 sequence is 15 residues long. V was clipped by 1 base and J by 7 bases; unmatched bases: 6.

V and J are TRBV5-1 and TRBJ1-1; D gene unclear. This CDR3 has 15 residues. Trimming left V 0 bases short and J 0 bases short, with 9 bases between. Germline values: CDR1 SGHRS, CDR2 YFSETQ. CDR3 DNA sequence: TGCGCCAGCAGCTTGGGGGCCACAATGAACACTGAAGCTTTCTTT. This sequence encodes CASSLGATMNTEAFF.

This chain connects TRBV7-3 to TRBJ2-1; 12 bases are a match to TRBD2. Trimming cost V 5 bases and J 3 bases; bases outside gene matches: 8. Germline V gene sequence: CDR1 SGHTA, CDR2 FQGTGA. CDR3 length equals 17 residues. CDR3: CASSDGLAGPLYNEQFF. The CDR3 DNA reads as TGTGCCAGCAGCGACGGACTAGCGGGACCCCTCTACAATGAGCAGTTCTTC.

With respect to this clone: A junction boundary mismatches the germline segment, possibly from a read error. Additional DNA sequences in this sample encode the identical CDR3. This sequence joins TRBV14 and TRBJ1-2; D perhaps matches TRBD1 (6 bases). Germline V lookup: CDR1 SGHDN, CDR2 FVKESK. This CDR3 is built from 15 residues. The CDR3 DNA reads TGTGCTAGCAGCCAAGACGAGGGGGACCCTAGGGGCTACACCTTC. Its translation is CASSQDEGDPRGYTF.

The chain links TRBV10-1 to TRBJ2-7; D is perhaps TRBD2 (6 bases). CDR3 length: 15 amino acids. From germline, CDR1 is WNHNN and CDR2 SYGVQD (reference sequence). V shed 4 bases and J shed 4 bases, with 17 bases lying between them. CDR3 residues: CASSGAGGRGYEQYF. CDR3 nucleotides: TGCGCCAGCAGTGGGGCAGGCGGCCGGGGGTACGAGCAGTACTTC.

This chain links TRBV19 with TRBJ2-3; D gene unclear. The V gene lost 7 bases and the J gene lost 0 bases, with 23 bases spanning the gap. Looked up from germline, CDR1 is LNHDA and CDR2 is SQIVND (reference sequence). The CDR3 is 18 amino acids. CDR3 DNA sequence: TGTGCCAGTACCCTAAGAGGAGAAACCTATTATAGCACAGATACGCAGTATTTT. The encoded protein is CASTLRGETYYSTDTQYF.

The chain is built from TRBV7-9 and TRBJ2-3; D might be TRBD2 (6 bases). The V end was cut by 5 bases, the J end by 6 bases, with 21 bases between. The CDR3 has 16 residues. Per the germline V gene, CDR1 is SEHNR and CDR2 is FQNEAQ (reference sequence). CDR3: CASSLGRRAAGDTQYF. The CDR3 DNA sequence: TGTGCCAGCAGCCTGGGCCGGAGGGCCGCGGGGGATACGCAGTATTTT. The whole variable domain, remainder taken from reference TRBV7-9 and TRBJ2-3, is DTGVSQNPRHKITKRGQNVTFRCDPISEHNRLYWYRQTLGQGPEFLTYFQNEAQLEKSRLLSDRFSAERPKGSFSTLEIQRTEQGDSAMYLCASSLGRRAAGDTQYFGPGTRLTVL.